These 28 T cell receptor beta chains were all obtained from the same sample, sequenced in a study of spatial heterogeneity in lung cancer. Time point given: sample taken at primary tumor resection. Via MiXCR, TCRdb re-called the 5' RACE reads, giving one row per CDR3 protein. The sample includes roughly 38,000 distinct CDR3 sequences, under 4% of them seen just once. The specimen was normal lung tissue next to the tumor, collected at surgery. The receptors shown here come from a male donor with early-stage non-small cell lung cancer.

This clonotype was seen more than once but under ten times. Written as DNA, the CDR3 is TGCGCCAGCAGCCAAGAGCTAGCGGTTCAAGAGACCCAGTACTTC. This translates into CASSQELAVQETQYF. The V call is TRBV4-1, the J call TRBJ2-5; TRBD2 matches 7 bases. This CDR3 region has 15 residues. Germline loops: CDR1 MGHRA, CDR2 YSYEKL. With 0 bases clipped from V and 2 bases from J, the junction kept 3 bases outside the gene matches.

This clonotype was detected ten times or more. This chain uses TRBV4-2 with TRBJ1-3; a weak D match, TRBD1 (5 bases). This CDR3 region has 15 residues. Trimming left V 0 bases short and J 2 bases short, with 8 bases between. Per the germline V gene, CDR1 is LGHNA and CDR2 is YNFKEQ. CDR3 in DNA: TGTGCCAGCAGCCAAGATAAGACAGCTGGAAACACCATATATTTT. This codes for CASSQDKTAGNTIYF.

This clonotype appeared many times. The CDR3 nucleotides are TGCAGCGGGAGGGACAGATCATCCTACAATGAGCAGTTCTTC. It yields the protein CSGRDRSSYNEQFF. The chain combines TRBV29-1 with TRBJ2-1; the D gene is possibly TRBD1 (7 bases). With 7 bases removed from V and 1 base from J, the gap between germline ends came to 14 bases. The V gene's germline CDR1 is SQVTM and CDR2 ANQGSEA. This CDR3 contains 14 residues.

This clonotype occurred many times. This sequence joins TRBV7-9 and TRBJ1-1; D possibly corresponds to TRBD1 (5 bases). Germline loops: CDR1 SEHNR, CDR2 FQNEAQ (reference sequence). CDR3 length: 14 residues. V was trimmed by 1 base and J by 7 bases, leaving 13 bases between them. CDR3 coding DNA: TGTGCCAGCAGCTTAGAGCTAGGGGTCCATGAAGCTTTCTTT. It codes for CASSLELGVHEAFF.

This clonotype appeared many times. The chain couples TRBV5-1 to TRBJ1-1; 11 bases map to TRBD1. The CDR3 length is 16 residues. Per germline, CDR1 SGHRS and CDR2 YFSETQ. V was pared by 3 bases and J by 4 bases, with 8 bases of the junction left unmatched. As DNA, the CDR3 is TGCGCCAGCAGCTCTAGGACAGGGGGCTCTGCCACTGAAGCTTTCTTT. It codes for CASSSRTGGSATEAFF.

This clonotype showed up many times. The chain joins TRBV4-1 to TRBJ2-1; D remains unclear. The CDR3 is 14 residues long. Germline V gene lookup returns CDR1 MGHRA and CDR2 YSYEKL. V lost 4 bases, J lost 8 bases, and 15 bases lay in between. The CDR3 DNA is TGCGCCAGCAGCCGCCAAGGAACAGCAGATGAGCAGTTCTTC. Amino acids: CASSRQGTADEQFF.

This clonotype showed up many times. CDR3 residues: CASGQGANYGYTF. The CDR3 DNA reads TGTGCCAGCGGACAGGGGGCTAACTATGGCTACACCTTC. The V gene is TRBV12-3 or TRBV12-4, the J gene TRBJ1-2, with 10 positions matching TRBD1. The CDR3 covers 13 residues. The V segment lost 8 bases and the J segment 0 bases; nucleotides outside the gene matches: 0.

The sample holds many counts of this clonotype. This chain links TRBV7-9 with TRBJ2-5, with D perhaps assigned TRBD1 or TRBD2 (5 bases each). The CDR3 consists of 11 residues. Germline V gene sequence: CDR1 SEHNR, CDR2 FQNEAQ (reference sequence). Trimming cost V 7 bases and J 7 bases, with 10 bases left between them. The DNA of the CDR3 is TGTGCCAGCACCGAGAGGGGGACCCAGTACTTC. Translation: CASTERGTQYF.

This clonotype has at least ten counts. The CDR3 sequence is CASRVPGQENSPLHF. DNA for the CDR3: TGTGCCAGCAGGGTACCGGGACAGGAGAATTCACCCCTCCACTTT. The chain joins TRBV7-9 to TRBJ1-6, with 8 nucleotides matching TRBD1. The CDR3 covers 15 residues. The V gene's germline CDR1 is SEHNR and CDR2 FQNEAQ (reference sequence). The V and J ends lost 6 bases and 7 bases, in that order; junction bases with no gene match: 8.

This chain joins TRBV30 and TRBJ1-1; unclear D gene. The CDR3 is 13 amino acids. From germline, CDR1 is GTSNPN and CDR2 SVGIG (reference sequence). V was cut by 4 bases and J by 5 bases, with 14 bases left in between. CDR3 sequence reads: CAWMAQAATEAFF. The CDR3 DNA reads TGTGCCTGGATGGCTCAGGCCGCTACTGAAGCTTTCTTT.

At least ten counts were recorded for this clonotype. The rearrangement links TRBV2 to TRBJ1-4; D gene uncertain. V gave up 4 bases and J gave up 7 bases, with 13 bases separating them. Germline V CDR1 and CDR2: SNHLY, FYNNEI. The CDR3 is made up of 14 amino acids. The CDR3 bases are TGTGCCAGCAGTGTCGCGGCCGCACCTGAAAAACTGTTTTTT. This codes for CASSVAAAPEKLFF.

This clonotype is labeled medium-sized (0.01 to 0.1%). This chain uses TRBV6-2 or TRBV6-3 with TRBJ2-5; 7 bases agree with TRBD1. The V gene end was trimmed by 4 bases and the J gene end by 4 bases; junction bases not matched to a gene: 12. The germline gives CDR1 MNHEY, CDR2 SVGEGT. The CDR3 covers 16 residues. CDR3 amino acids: CASSSPTGRMGETQYF. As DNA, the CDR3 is TGTGCCAGCAGTTCGCCGACAGGGCGTATGGGAGAGACCCAGTACTTC.

CDR3 protein: CASIGASGTDTQYF. Here the CDR3 DNA reads TGTGCCAGCATAGGGGCGTCGGGCACAGATACGCAGTATTTT. The gene calls are TRBV28 and TRBJ2-3, with D maybe TRBD1 (5 bases). The CDR3 runs 14 residues. Looked up from germline, CDR1 is MDHEN and CDR2 is SYDVKM. Trimming pared 7 bases from V and 1 base from J, leaving 12 bases between.

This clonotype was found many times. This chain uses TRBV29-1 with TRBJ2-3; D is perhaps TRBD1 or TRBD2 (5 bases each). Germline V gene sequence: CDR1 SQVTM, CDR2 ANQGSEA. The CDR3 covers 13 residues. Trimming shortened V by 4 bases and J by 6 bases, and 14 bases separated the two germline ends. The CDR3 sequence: CSVVEGWVDTQYF. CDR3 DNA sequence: TGCAGCGTTGTCGAGGGGTGGGTGGATACGCAGTATTTT.

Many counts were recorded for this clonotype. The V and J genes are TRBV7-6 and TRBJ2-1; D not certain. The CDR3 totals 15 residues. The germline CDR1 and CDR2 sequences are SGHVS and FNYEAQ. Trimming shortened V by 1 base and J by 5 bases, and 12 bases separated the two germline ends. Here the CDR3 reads CASSLDGRKNNEQFF. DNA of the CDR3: TGTGCCAGCAGCTTAGACGGTAGGAAGAACAATGAGCAGTTCTTC.

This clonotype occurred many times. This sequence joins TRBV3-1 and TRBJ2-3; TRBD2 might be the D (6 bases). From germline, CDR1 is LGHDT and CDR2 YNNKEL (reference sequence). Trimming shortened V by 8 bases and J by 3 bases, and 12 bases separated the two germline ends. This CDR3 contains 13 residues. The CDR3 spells CASGGGVTDTQYF. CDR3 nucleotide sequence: TGTGCCAGCGGTGGAGGGGTAACAGATACGCAGTATTTT.

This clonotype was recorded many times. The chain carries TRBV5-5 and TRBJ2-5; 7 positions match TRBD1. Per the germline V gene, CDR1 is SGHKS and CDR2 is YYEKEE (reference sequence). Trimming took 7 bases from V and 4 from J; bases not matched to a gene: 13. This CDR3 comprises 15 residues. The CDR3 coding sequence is TGTGCCAGCGGGGAGAAGGGGACAGCGGTAGAGACCCAGTACTTC. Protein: CASGEKGTAVETQYF.

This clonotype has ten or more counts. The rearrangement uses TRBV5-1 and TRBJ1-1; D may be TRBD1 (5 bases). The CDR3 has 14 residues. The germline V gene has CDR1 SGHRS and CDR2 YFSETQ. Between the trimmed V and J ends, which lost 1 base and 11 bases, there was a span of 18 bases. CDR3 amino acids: CASSLQGPTGEAFF. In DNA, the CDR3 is TGCGCCAGCAGCTTGCAGGGCCCCACGGGGGAGGCTTTCTTT.

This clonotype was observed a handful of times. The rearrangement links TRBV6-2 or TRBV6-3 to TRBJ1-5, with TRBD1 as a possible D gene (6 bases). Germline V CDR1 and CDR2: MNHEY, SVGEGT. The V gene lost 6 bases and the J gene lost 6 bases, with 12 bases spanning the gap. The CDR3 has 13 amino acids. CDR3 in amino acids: CASSMDSLQPQHF. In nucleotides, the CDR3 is TGTGCCAGCAGCATGGACAGCCTTCAGCCCCAGCATTTT.

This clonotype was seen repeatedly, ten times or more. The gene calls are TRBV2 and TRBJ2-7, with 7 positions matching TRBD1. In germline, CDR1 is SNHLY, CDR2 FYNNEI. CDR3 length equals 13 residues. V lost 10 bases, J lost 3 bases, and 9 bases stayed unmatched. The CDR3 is CATLRGQRYEQYF. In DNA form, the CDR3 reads TGTGCCACCCTAAGGGGACAGCGCTACGAGCAGTACTTC.

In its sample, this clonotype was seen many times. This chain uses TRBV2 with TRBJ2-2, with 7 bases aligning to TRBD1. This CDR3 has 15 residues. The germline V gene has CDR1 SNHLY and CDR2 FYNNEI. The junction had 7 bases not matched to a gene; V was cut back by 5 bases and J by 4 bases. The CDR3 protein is CASSSPGTATGELFF. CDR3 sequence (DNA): TGTGCCAGCAGTTCGCCCGGGACAGCCACCGGGGAGCTGTTTTTT.

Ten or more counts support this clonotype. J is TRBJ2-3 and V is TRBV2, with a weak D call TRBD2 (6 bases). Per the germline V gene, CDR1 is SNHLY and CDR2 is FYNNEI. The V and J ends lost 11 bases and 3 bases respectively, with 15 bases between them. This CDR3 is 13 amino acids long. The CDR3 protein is CAGGVPGTDTQYF. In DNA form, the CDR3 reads TGTGCCGGAGGGGTCCCCGGAACAGATACGCAGTATTTT.

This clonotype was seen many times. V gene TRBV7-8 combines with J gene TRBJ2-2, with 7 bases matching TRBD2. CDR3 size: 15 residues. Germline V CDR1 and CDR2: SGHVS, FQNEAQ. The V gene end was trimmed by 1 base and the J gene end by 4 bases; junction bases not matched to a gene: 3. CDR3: CASSLVGGSTGELFF. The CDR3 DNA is TGTGCCAGCAGCTTAGTGGGAGGGTCCACCGGGGAGCTGTTTTTT.

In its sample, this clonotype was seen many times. The CDR3 nucleotides are TGCGCCAGCAGCCAAGTCGTTACACAGAACACTGAAGCTTTCTTT. It translates to CASSQVVTQNTEAFF. The chain is built from TRBV4-1 and TRBJ1-1; D is undetermined. The CDR3 length is 15 residues. V was trimmed by 1 base and J by 1 base, leaving 10 bases between them. The V gene's germline CDR1 is MGHRA and CDR2 YSYEKL.

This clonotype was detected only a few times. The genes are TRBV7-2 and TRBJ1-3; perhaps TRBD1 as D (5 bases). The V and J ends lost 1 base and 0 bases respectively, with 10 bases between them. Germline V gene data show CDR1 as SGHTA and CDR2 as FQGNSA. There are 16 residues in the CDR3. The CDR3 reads CASSLVGASSGNTIYF. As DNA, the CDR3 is TGTGCCAGCAGCTTAGTAGGGGCCAGCTCTGGAAACACCATATATTTT.

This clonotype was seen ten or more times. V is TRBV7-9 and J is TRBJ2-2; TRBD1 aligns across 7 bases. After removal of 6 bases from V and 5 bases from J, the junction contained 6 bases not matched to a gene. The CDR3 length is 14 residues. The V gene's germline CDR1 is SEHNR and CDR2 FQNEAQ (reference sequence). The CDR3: CASSTGTATGELFF. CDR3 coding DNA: TGTGCCAGCAGTACCGGGACAGCTACCGGGGAGCTGTTTTTT.

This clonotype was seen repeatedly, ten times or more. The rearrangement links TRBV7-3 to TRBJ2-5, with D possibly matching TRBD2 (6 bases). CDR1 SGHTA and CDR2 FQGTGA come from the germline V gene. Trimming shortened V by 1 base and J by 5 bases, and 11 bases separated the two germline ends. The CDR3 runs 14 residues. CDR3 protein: CASSLRLEVETQYF. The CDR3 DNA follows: TGTGCCAGCAGCTTAAGACTAGAGGTTGAGACCCAGTACTTC.

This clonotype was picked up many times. The CDR3 DNA follows: TGTGCCAGCAGATTTGAGAGAGGGGCGGATACGCAGTATTTT. This translates into CASRFERGADTQYF. The chain has TRBV28 and TRBJ2-3; D may correspond to TRBD1 or TRBD2 (5 bases each). CDR3 length: 14 amino acids. Germline loops: CDR1 MDHEN, CDR2 SYDVKM. The V end lost 6 bases, the J end lost 6 bases, and 16 bases lay between the germline ends.